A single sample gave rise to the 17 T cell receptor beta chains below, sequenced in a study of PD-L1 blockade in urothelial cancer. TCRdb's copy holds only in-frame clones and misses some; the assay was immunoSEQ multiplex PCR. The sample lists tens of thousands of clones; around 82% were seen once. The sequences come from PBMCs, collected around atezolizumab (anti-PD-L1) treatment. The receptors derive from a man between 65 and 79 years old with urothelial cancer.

The CDR3 DNA reads as TGTGCCAGCAGCCAAGTCCAGGGGTTAAAGAACGAGCAGTACTTC. Translated: CASSQVQGLKNEQYF. The rearrangement links TRBV4-2 to TRBJ2-7, with a tentative D call TRBD1 (6 bases). The CDR3 is 15 amino acids. CDR1 and CDR2 from the germline V gene are LGHNA and YNFKEQ. V lost 1 base, J lost 5 bases, and 15 bases lay in between.

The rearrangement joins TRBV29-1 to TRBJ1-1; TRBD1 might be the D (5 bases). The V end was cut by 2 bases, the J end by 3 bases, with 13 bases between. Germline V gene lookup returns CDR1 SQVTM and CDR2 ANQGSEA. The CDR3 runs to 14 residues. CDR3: CSVEWRGADTEAFF. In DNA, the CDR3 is TGCAGCGTTGAATGGCGGGGCGCGGACACTGAAGCTTTCTTT. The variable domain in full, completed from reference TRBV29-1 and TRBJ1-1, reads SAVISQKPSRDICQRGTSLTIQCQVDSQVTMMFWYRQQPGQSLTLIATANQGSEATYESGFVIDKFPISRPNLTFSTLTVSNMSPEDSSIYLCSVEWRGADTEAFFGQGTRLTVV.

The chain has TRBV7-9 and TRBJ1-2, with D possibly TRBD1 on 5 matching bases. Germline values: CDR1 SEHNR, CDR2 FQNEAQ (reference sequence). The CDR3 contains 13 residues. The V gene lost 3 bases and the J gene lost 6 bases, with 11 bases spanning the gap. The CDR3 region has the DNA TGTGCCAGCAGCTTTAACACAGGAGATGGCTACACCTTC. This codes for CASSFNTGDGYTF.

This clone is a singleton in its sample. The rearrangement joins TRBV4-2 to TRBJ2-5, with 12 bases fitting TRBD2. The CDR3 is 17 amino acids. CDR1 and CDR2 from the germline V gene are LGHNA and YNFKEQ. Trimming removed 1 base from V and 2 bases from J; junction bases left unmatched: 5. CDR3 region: CASSQVGTSGSQETQYF. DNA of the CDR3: TGTGCCAGCAGCCAAGTGGGGACTAGCGGGTCTCAAGAGACCCAGTACTTC.

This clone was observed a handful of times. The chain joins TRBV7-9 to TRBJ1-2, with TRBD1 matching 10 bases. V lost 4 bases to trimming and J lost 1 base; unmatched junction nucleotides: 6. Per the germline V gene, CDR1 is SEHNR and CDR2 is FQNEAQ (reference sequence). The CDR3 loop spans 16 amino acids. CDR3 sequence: CASSSDRGIRNYGYTF. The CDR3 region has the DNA TGTGCCAGCAGCTCGGACAGGGGGATCCGTAACTATGGCTACACCTTC.

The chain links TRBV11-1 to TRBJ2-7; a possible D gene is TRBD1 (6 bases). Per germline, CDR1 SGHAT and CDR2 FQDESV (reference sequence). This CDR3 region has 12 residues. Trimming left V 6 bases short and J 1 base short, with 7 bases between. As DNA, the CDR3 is TGTGCCAGCAGGAGGGGGTCCTACGAGCAGTACTTC. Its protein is CASRRGSYEQYF.

In DNA form, the CDR3 reads TGCGCCAGCAGCCAAGACCCAAATAATGAAAAACTGTTTTTT. Translating gives CASSQDPNNEKLFF. The chain carries TRBV4-3 and TRBJ1-4; D ambiguous. Germline V CDR1 and CDR2: LGHNA, YSLEER. The CDR3 length is 14 residues. V was pared by 0 bases and J by 4 bases, with 6 bases between.

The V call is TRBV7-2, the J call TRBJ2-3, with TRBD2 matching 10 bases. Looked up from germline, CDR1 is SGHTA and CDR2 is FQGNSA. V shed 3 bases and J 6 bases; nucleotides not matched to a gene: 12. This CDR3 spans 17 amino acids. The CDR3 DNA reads TGTGCCAGCAGCTTTAACCCGCGAGGAGCGGGAGGGGATACGCAGTATTTT. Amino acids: CASSFNPRGAGGDTQYF.

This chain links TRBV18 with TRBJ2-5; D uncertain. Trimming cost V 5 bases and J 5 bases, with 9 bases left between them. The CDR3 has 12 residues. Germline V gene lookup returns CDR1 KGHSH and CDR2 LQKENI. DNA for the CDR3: TGTGCCAGCTCAGAAAAGAGGGAGACCCAGTACTTC. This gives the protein CASSEKRETQYF.

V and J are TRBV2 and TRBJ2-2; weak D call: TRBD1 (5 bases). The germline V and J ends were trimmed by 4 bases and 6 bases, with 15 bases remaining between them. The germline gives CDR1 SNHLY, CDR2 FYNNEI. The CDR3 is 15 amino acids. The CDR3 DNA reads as TGTGCCAGCAGTGCCCGTCGGATAGGGGCCGGGGAGCTGTTTTTT. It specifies CASSARRIGAGELFF.

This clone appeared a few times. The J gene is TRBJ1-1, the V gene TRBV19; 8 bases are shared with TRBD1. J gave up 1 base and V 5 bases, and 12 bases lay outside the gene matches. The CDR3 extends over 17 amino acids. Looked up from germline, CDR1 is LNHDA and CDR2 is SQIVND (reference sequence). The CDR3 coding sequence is TGTGCCAGTAGTGGACGGACAGGGTATGGTAGGAACACTGAAGCTTTCTTT. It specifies CASSGRTGYGRNTEAFF. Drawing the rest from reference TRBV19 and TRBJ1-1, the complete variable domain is DGGITQSPKYLFRKEGQNVTLSCEQNLNHDAMYWYRQDPGQGLRLIYYSQIVNDFQKGDIAEGYSVSREKKESFPLTVTSAQKNPTAFYLCASSGRTGYGRNTEAFFGQGTRLTVV.

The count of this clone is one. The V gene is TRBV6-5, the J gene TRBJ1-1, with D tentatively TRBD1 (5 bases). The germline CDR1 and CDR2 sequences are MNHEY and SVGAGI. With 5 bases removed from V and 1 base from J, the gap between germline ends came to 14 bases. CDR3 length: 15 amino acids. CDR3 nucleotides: TGTGCCAGCAGTGTACAGGCCCCAGGGAACACTGAAGCTTTCTTT. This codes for CASSVQAPGNTEAFF.

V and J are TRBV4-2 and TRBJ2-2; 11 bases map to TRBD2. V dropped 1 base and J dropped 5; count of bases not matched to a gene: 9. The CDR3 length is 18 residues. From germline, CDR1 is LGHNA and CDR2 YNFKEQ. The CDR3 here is CASSQVRGLAEGTGELFF. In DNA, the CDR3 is TGTGCCAGCAGCCAAGTCCGGGGACTAGCGGAGGGGACCGGGGAGCTGTTTTTT.

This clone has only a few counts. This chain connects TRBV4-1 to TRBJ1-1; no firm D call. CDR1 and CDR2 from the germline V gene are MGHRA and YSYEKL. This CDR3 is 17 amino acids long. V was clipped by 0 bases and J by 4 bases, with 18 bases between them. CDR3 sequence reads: CASSQDPRPRRSTEAFF. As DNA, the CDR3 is TGCGCCAGCAGCCAAGATCCTCGCCCAAGGAGATCCACTGAAGCTTTCTTT.

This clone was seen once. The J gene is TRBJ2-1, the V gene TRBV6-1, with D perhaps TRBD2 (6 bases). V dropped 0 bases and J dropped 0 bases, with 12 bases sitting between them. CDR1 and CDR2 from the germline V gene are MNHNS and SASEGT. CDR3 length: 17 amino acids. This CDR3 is CASSEASRGISYNEQFF. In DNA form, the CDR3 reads TGTGCCAGCAGTGAAGCCTCTCGCGGGATCTCCTACAATGAGCAGTTCTTC.

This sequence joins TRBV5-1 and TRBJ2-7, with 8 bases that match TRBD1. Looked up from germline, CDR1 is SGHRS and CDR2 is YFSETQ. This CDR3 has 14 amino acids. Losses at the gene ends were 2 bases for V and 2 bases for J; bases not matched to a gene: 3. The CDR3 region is CASSLNRGTYEQYF. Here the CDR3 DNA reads TGCGCCAGCAGCTTAAACAGGGGGACCTACGAGCAGTACTTC.

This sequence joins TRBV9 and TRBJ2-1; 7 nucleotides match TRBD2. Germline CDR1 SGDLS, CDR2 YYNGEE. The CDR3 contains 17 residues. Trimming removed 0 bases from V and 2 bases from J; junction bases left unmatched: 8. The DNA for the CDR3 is TGTGCCAGCAGCGTAGTTATGGCGGGGGATACCTACAATGAGCAGTTCTTC. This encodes CASSVVMAGDTYNEQFF. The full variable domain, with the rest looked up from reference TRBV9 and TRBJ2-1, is DSGVTQTPKHLITATGQRVTLRCSPRSGDLSVYWYQQSLDQGLQFLIQYYNGEERAKGNILERFSAQQFPDLHSELNLSSLELGDSALYFCASSVVMAGDTYNEQFFGPGTRLTVL.